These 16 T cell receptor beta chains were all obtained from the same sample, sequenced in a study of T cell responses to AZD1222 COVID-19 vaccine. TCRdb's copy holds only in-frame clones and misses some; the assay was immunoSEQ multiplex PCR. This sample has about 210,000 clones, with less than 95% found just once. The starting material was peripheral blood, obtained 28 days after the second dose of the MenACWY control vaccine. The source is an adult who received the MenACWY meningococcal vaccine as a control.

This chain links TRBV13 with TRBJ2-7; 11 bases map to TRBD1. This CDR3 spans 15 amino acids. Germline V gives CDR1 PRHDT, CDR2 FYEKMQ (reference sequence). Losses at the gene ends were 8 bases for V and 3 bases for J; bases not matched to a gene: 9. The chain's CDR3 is CASRSIGTGGYEQYF. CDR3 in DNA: TGTGCCAGCCGAAGTATTGGGACAGGGGGCTACGAGCAGTACTTC.

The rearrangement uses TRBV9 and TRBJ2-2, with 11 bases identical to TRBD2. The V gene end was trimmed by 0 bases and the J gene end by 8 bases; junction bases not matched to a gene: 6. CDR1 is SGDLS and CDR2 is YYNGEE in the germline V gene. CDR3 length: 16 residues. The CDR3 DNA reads TGTGCCAGCAGCGTAGCTCCACTAGCGGGAGCAGGGGAGCTGTTTTTT. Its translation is CASSVAPLAGAGELFF.

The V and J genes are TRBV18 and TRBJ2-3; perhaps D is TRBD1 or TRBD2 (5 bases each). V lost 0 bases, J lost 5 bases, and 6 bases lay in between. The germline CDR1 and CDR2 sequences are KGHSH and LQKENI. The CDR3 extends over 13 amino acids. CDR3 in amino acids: CASSPPGGDTQYF. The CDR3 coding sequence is TGTGCCAGCTCACCACCTGGGGGAGATACGCAGTATTTT. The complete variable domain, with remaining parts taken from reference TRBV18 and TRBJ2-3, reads NAGVMQNPRHLVRRRGQEARLRCSPMKGHSHVYWYRQLPEEGLKFMVYLQKENIIDESGMPKERFSAEFPKEGPSILRIQQVVRGDSAAYFCASSPPGGDTQYFGPGTRLTVL.

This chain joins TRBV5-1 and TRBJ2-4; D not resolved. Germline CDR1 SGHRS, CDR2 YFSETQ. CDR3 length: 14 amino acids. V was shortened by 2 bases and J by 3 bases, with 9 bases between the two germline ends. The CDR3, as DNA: TGCGCCAGCAGCTTCGAACATAGCAAAAACATTCAGTACTTC. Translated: CASSFEHSKNIQYF.

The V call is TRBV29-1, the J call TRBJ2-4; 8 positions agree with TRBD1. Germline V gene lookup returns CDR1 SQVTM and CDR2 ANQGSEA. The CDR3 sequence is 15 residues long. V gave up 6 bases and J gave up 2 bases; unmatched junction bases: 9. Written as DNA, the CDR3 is TGCAGCGTGTTCGTCCGGACAGGGACCAAAAACATTCAGTACTTC. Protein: CSVFVRTGTKNIQYF.

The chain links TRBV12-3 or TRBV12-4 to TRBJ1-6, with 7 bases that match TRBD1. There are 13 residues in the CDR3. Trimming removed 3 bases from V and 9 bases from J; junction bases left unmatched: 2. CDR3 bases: TGTGCCAGCAGTTTGCAGGGGGGTTCACCCCTCCACTTT. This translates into CASSLQGGSPLHF.

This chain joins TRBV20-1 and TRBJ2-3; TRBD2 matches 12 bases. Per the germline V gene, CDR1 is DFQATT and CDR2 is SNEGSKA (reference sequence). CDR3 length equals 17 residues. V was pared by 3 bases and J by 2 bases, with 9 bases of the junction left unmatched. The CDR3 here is CSASLWASGRVTDTQYF. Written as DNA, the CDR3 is TGCAGTGCTAGTTTATGGGCTAGCGGGAGGGTCACAGATACGCAGTATTTT.

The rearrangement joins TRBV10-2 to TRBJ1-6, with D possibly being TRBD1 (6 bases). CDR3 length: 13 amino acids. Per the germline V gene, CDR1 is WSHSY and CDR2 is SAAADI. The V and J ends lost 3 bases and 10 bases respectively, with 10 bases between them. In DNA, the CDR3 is TGCGCCAGCAGTGAACAGGGCCGCTCACCCCTCCACTTT. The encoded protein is CASSEQGRSPLHF.

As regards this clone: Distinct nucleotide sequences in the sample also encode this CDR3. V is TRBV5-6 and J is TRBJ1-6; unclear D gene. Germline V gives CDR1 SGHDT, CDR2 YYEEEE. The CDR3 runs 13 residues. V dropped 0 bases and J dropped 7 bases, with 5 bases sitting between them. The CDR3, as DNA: TGTGCCAGCAGCTTGGCCCCAAATTCACCCCTCCACTTT. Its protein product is CASSLAPNSPLHF.

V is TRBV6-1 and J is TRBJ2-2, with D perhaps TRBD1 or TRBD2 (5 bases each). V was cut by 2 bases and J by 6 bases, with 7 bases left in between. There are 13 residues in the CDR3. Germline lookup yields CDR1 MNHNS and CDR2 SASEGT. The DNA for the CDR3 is TGTGCCAGCAGTGAATTGGGGGCCGGGGAGCTGTTTTTT. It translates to CASSELGAGELFF.

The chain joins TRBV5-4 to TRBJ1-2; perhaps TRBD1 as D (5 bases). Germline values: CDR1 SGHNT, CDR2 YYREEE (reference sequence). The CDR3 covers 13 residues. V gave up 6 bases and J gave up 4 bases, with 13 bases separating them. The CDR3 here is CASKKEGPYGYTF. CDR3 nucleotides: TGTGCCAGCAAGAAGGAGGGGCCCTATGGCTACACCTTC.

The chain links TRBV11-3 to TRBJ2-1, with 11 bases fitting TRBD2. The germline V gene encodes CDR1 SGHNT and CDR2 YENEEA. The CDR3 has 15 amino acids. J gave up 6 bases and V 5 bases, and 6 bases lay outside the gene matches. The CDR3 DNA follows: TGTGCCAGCAGCAAGACTAGCGGGGTGTCCAATGAGCAGTTCTTC. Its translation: CASSKTSGVSNEQFF.

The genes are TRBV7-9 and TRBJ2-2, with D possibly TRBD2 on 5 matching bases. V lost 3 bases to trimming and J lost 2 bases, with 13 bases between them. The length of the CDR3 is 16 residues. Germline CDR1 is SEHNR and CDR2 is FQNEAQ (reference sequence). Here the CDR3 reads CASSFGNSRNTGELFF. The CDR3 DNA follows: TGTGCCAGCAGCTTCGGGAACAGCCGAAACACCGGGGAGCTGTTTTTT.

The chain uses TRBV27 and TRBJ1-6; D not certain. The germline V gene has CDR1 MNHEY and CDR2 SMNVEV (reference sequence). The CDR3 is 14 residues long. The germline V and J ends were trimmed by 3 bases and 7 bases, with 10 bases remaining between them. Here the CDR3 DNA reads TGTGCCAGCAGTTTCGGACTAGGAAATTCACCCCTCCACTTT. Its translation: CASSFGLGNSPLHF.

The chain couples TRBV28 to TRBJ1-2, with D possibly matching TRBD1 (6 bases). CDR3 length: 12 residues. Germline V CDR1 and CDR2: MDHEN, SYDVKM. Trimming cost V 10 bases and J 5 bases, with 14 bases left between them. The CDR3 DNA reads TGTGCCACCCGCACAGGGTCTTATGGCTACACCTTC. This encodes CATRTGSYGYTF.

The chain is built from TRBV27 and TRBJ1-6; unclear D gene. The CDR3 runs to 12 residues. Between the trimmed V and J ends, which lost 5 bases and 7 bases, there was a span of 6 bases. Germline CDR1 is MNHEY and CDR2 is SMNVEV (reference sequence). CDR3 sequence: CASSLKNSPLHF. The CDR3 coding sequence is TGTGCCAGCAGTCTGAAGAATTCACCCCTCCACTTT.